The 9 T cell receptor beta chains below come from one sample, sequenced in a study of blood T cells in healthy people across ages. Using a J-beta primer mix together with a sample-barcoded 5' primer, a second PCR was run for about 6 to 11 cycles. MiXCR, run by TCRdb on the 5' RACE reads, gives a single entry per CDR3 protein. The sample consists of hundreds of thousands of distinct CDR3 sequences, 45% to 60% of them appearing once. The sample taken for sequencing was blood. The receptor set was obtained from a woman of 80 years or more in good health.

The V and J genes are TRBV4-3 and TRBJ1-6; D is unresolved. Trimming shortened V by 4 bases and J by 3 bases, and 13 bases separated the two germline ends. CDR1 LGHNA and CDR2 YSLEER come from the germline V gene. The CDR3 sequence is 16 residues long. The CDR3 coding sequence is TGCGCCAGCAGCCGTATTAGGACGGGCTATAATTCACCCCTCCACTTT. It yields the protein CASSRIRTGYNSPLHF.

This clonotype was recorded many times. This chain links TRBV4-2 with TRBJ2-3; TRBD2 aligns across 10 bases. This CDR3 has 16 amino acids. Germline CDR1 and CDR2: LGHNA and YNFKEQ. J gave up 7 bases and V 0 bases, and 7 bases lay outside the gene matches. CDR3 protein: CASSQEAGGRFNTQYF. The CDR3 coding sequence is TGTGCCAGCAGCCAAGAAGCGGGGGGGCGATTTAATACGCAGTATTTT.

This clonotype showed up many times. The chain employs TRBV12-3 or TRBV12-4 and TRBJ2-3; no definite D call. The CDR3 sequence is 12 residues long. V dropped 5 bases and J dropped 7 bases, with 10 bases sitting between them. This chain's CDR3 is CASSRDSNTQYF. CDR3 nucleotide sequence: TGTGCCAGCAGTCGCGACTCGAATACGCAGTATTTT.

This clonotype has at least ten counts. CDR3 residues: CASTPRDRFGTQYF. The CDR3 DNA reads TGTGCCAGCACACCCCGGGACAGGTTTGGGACCCAGTACTTC. This chain connects TRBV27 to TRBJ2-5; 8 bases fit TRBD1. The CDR3 contains 14 residues. V was clipped by 7 bases and J by 7 bases; unmatched bases: 11. Germline assignment: CDR1 MNHEY and CDR2 SMNVEV (reference sequence).

V usage is TRBV5-1 and J usage is TRBJ1-5, with TRBD1 as a possible D gene (5 bases). Trimming took 0 bases from V and 8 from J, leaving 12 bases between them. CDR1 and CDR2 (germline): SGHRS, YFSETQ. The CDR3 runs to 14 residues. The CDR3 is CASSLGGISEPQHF. CDR3 DNA sequence: TGCGCCAGCAGCTTGGGGGGCATATCGGAGCCCCAGCATTTT.

This clonotype was recorded many times. This chain connects TRBV15 to TRBJ2-7; TRBD1 might be the D (6 bases). This CDR3 comprises 17 residues. V dropped 0 bases and J dropped 3 bases, with 18 bases sitting between them. Per the germline V gene, CDR1 is LNHNV and CDR2 is YYDKDF (reference sequence). DNA of the CDR3: TGTGCCACCAGCAGAGATCGCCATACGGGACATATCTACGAGCAGTACTTC. Its translation is CATSRDRHTGHIYEQYF.

The rearrangement links TRBV5-6 to TRBJ1-5, with no clear D. The CDR3 sequence is 15 residues long. Trimming removed 0 bases from V and 4 bases from J, with 11 bases in between. The germline gives CDR1 SGHDT, CDR2 YYEEEE. The CDR3 spells CASSLGGIRNQPQHF. CDR3 in DNA: TGTGCCAGCAGCTTGGGGGGAATTAGGAATCAGCCCCAGCATTTT.

This clonotype has just a few counts. This sequence joins TRBV27 and TRBJ2-5; 7 positions match TRBD2. CDR3 size: 16 residues. Unmatched junction bases numbered 12, after V lost 3 bases and J lost 5 bases. Germline loops: CDR1 MNHEY, CDR2 SMNVEV (reference sequence). The CDR3 DNA reads TGTGCCAGCAGTTTGTGGGGCACCTCGCGGGGGGAGACCCAGTACTTC. Translation: CASSLWGTSRGETQYF.

This clonotype was counted many times. V gene TRBV28 combines with J gene TRBJ2-1; D not resolved. The CDR3 totals 15 residues. Germline CDR1 is MDHEN and CDR2 is SYDVKM. V was cut by 4 bases and J by 1 base, with 11 bases left in between. CDR3 loop: CASSSPGASYNEQFF. CDR3 DNA: TGTGCCAGCAGTTCCCCGGGTGCTTCCTACAATGAGCAGTTCTTC.